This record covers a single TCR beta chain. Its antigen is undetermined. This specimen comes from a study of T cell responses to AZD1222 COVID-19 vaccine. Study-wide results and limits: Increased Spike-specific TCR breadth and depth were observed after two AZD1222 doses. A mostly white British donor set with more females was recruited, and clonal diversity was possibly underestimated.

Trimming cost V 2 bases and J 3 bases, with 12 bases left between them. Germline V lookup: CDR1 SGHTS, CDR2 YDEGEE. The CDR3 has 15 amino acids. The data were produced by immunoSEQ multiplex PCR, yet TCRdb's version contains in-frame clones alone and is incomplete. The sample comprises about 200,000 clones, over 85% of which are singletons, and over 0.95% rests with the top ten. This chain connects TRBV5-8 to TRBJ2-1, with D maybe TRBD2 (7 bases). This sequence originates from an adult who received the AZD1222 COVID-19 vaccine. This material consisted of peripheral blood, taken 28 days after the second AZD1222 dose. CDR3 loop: CASSFTGRDYNEQFF. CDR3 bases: TGTGCCAGCAGCTTCACAGGGAGGGACTACAATGAGCAGTTCTTC.